The clone carrying this T cell receptor (beta chain) was observed many times. The sequenced fragment ends 3 residues before the CDR3 boundary, so the rest is inferred from the germline J gene. Assay used: immunoSEQ multiplex PCR; TCRdb lists only in-frame clones, some missing. The sample was found to contain 35,000 to 50,000 clones, and every one recurs. This sample stems from a study of T cell clonality in common variable immunodeficiency. Trimming removed 1 base from V and 2 bases from J, with 9 bases in between. The germline CDR1 and CDR2 sequences are SGHAT and FQNNGV. The CDR3 has 14 amino acids.

This TCR was recovered from a person between 18 and 70 years old in good health. The V call is TRBV11-2, the J call TRBJ2-7, with D unresolved. The sequenced sample was peripheral blood mononuclear cells. The CDR3 reads CASSLGFSTYEQYF. CDR3 bases read: TGTGCCAGCAGCTTAGGGTTCAGTACCTACGAG.